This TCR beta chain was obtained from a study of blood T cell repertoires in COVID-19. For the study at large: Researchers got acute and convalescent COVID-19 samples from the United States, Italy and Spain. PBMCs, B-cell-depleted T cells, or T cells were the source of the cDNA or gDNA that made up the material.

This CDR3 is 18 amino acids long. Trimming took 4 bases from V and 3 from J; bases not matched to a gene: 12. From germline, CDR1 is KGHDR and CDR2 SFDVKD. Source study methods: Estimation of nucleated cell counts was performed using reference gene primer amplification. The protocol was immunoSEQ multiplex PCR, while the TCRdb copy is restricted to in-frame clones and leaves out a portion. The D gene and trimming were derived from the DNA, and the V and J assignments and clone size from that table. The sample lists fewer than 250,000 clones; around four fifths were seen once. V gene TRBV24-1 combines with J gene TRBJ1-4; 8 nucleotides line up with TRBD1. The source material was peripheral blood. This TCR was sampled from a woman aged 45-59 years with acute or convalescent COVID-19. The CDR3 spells CATSETSQGARANEKLFF. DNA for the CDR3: TGTGCCACCAGTGAAACATCCCAGGGGGCGCGAGCTAATGAAAAACTGTTTTTT.